The T cell receptor (beta chain) described here comes from a study of cytomegalovirus exposure and HLA in healthy donors. With 5 bases clipped from V and 10 bases from J, the junction kept 7 bases outside the gene matches. The CDR3 runs 13 residues. CDR1 is LNHDA and CDR2 is SQIVND in the germline V gene (reference sequence). The primer mix had 60 Vbeta and 13 Jbeta primers. This table comes from immunoSEQ multiplex PCR, and its TCRdb copy is limited to in-frame clones, with some not included. The sample gives 200,000 or so clones, approximately 80% of which show up once; under 0.25% is in the top ten.

This receptor was taken from a girl aged 2 to 10 in good health and CMV-seronegative. The chain links TRBV19 to TRBJ1-3; 8 nucleotides agree with TRBD1. The sequenced material came from PBMCs. This CDR3 reads CASSLGTGDTIYF. The CDR3 DNA reads TGTGCCAGTAGTCTCGGGACAGGCGATACCATATATTTT.